Listed below are T cell receptor beta chains from one sample, sequenced in a study of Ad26.COV2.S vaccination and SARS-CoV-2 variants. Assay: immunoSEQ multiplex PCR; the TCRdb copy retains only in-frame clones and omits some. In the table there are around 310,000 clones, about 90% of which are singletons. The source was peripheral blood, collected in a trial of Ad26.COV2.S vaccine versus placebo. The receptors stem from a person aged 18-60 years who received the Ad26.COV2.S COVID-19 vaccine or a placebo. The CDR3 runs from the conserved cysteine through the conserved F or W. A D gene is named only where the DNA matches it firmly. For some rows the clone size is stated as once, few or many, or as a class when expanded; others skip it.

D gene: .; J gene: TRBJ2-7; V gene: TRBV5-1; clone size: .; CDR3 protein: CASSLEEVRRYEQYF; CDR3 DNA: TGCGCCAGCAGCTTGGAAGAAGTTAGAAGGTACGAGCAGTACTTC
D gene: .; J gene: TRBJ1-2; V gene: TRBV11-2; clone size: .; CDR3 protein: CASSPGGYPGYGYTF; CDR3 DNA: TGTGCCAGCAGCCCGGGGGGGTACCCTGGTTATGGCTACACCTTC
D gene: .; J gene: TRBJ1-5; V gene: TRBV19; clone size: .; CDR3 protein: CASSLRGDSNQPQHF; CDR3 DNA: TGTGCCAGTAGTCTCCGCGGGGATTCCAATCAGCCCCAGCATTTT
D gene: TRBD1; J gene: TRBJ2-7; V gene: TRBV15; clone size: once; CDR3 protein: CATSRDLQGAGEQYF; CDR3 DNA: TGTGCCACCAGCAGAGATCTTCAGGGGGCGGGGGAGCAGTACTTC
D gene: TRBD2; J gene: TRBJ2-3; V gene: TRBV6-1; clone size: .; CDR3 protein: CASSEQRGASTDTQYF; CDR3 DNA: TGTGCCAGCAGTGAACAGCGGGGTGCTAGCACAGATACGCAGTATTTT
D gene: .; J gene: TRBJ1-2; V gene: TRBV21-1; clone size: .; CDR3 protein: CASSKWTGSNYGYTF; CDR3 DNA: TGTGCCAGCAGCAAATGGACAGGGTCTAATTATGGCTACACCTTC
D gene: TRBD1; J gene: TRBJ1-2; V gene: TRBV19; clone size: .; CDR3 protein: CASSIGQGTANYGYTF; CDR3 DNA: TGTGCCAGTAGTATAGGACAGGGGACCGCTAACTATGGCTACACCTTC
D gene: TRBD2; J gene: TRBJ2-1; V gene: TRBV9; clone size: .; CDR3 protein: CASSERGEREGLRSPYNEQFF; CDR3 DNA: TGTGCCAGCAGCGAGAGGGGGGAGCGGGAGGGCCTCCGTAGCCCCTACAATGAGCAGTTCTTC
D gene: TRBD2; J gene: TRBJ2-3; V gene: TRBV7-9; clone size: .; CDR3 protein: CASSPGLAGITDTQYF; CDR3 DNA: TGTGCCAGCAGCCCAGGACTAGCGGGGATCACAGATACGCAGTATTTT
D gene: .; J gene: TRBJ1-2; V gene: TRBV5-1; clone size: .; CDR3 protein: CASSLWDYGYTF; CDR3 DNA: TGCGCCAGCAGCTTGTGGGACTATGGCTACACCTTC
D gene: .; J gene: TRBJ2-7; V gene: TRBV18; clone size: .; CDR3 protein: CASSPTQGNYEQYF; CDR3 DNA: TGTGCCAGCTCACCCACGCAAGGGAACTACGAGCAGTACTTC
D gene: .; J gene: TRBJ1-1; V gene: TRBV10-3; clone size: .; CDR3 protein: CAISVGVNTEAFF; CDR3 DNA: TGTGCCATCAGTGTTGGAGTGAACACTGAAGCTTTCTTT
D gene: .; J gene: TRBJ1-6; V gene: TRBV5-1; clone size: once; CDR3 protein: CASTPLGNSPLHF; CDR3 DNA: TGCGCCAGCACCCCATTGGGTAATTCACCCCTCCACTTT
D gene: .; J gene: TRBJ1-4; V gene: TRBV5-1; clone size: .; CDR3 protein: CATHLRTLNEKLFF; CDR3 DNA: TGCGCCACTCACCTCCGGACCCTGAATGAAAAACTGTTTTTT
D gene: TRBD2; J gene: TRBJ2-3; V gene: TRBV3-1/TRBV3-2; clone size: .; CDR3 protein: CASSPQNPSLAGTDTQYF; CDR3 DNA: TGTGCCAGCAGCCCCCAAAACCCCTCTCTAGCGGGGACAGATACGCAGTATTTT
D gene: .; J gene: TRBJ2-3; V gene: TRBV9; clone size: .; CDR3 protein: CASSVEGHPTDTQYF; CDR3 DNA: TGTGCCAGCAGCGTAGAAGGGCATCCCACAGATACGCAGTATTTT
D gene: .; J gene: TRBJ1-4; V gene: TRBV25-1; clone size: .; CDR3 protein: CASSGQGTWSEKLFF; CDR3 DNA: TGTGCCAGCAGTGGACAAGGGACTTGGAGCGAAAAACTGTTTTTT
D gene: TRBD2; J gene: TRBJ2-7; V gene: TRBV27; clone size: .; CDR3 protein: CASTQAGGHSYEQYF; CDR3 DNA: TGTGCCAGCACCCAAGCGGGGGGGCACTCCTACGAGCAGTACTTC